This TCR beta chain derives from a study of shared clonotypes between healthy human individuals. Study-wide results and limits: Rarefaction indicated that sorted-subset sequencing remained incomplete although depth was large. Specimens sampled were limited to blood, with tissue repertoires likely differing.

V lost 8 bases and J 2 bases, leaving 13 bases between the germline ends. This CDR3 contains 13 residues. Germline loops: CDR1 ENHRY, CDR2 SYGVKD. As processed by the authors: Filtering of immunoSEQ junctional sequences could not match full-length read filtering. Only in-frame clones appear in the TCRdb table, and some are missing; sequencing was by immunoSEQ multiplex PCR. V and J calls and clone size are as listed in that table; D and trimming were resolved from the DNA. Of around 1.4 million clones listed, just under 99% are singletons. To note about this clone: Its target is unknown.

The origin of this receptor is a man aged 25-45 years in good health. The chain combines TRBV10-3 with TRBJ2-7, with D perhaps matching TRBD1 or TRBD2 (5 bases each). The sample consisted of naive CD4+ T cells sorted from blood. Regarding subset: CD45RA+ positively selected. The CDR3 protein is CAIGPQGAYEQYF. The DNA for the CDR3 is TGTGCCATCGGCCCCCAGGGAGCCTACGAGCAGTACTTC.